The source of this T cell receptor beta chain is a study of T cell responses to AZD1222 COVID-19 vaccine. Study background: Pooling of second doses given at about 4 or about 12 weeks was done.

Study observations and caveats: White British people made up most donors, females outnumbered males, and clonal diversity was possibly underestimated. CD4 TCRs covered the whole spike, strongest at regions 160-218 and 743-854.

This table comes from immunoSEQ multiplex PCR, and its TCRdb copy is limited to in-frame clones, with some not included. This sample yields about 110,000 clones, of which about 85% are seen a single time; 3.2% belongs to the top ten. Details on this clone: Its antigen is unknown.

The input for sequencing was peripheral blood, taken on day 0 of AZD1222 vaccination. This TCR was recovered from an adult in good health.

Here the CDR3 reads CASIAWGAGRHYGYTF. Written as DNA, the CDR3 is TGTGCCAGCATCGCATGGGGGGCTGGAAGGCACTATGGCTACACCTTC. The chain combines TRBV28 with TRBJ1-2, with a tentative D call TRBD1 (6 bases). Germline-derived CDR1 and CDR2 are MDHEN and SYDVKM. The CDR3 has 16 amino acids. Trimming cost V 7 bases and J 3 bases, with 21 bases left between them.